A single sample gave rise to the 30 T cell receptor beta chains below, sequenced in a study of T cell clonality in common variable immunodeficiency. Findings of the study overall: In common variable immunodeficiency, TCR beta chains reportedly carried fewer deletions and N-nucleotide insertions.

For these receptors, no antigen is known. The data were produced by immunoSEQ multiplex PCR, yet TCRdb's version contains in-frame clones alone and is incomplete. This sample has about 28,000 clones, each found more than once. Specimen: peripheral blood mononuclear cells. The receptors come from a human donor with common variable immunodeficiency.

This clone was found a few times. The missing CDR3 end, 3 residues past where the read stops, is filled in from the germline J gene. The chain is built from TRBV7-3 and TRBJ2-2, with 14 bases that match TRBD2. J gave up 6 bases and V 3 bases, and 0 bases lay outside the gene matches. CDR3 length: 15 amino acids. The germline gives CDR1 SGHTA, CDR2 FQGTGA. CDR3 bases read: TGTGCCAGCAGCTTGACTAGCGGGGGGGCCGGGGAG. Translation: CASSLTSGGAGE. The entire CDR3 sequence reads CASSLTSGGAGELFF.

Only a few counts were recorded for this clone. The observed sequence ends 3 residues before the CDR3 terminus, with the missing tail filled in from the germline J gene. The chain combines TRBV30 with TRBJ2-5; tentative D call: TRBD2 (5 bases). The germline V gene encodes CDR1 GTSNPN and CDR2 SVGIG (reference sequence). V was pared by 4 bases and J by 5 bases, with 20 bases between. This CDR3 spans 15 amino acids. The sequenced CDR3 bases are TGTGCCTGGACCCCCTCGATCGGGTCGGGGGAGACC. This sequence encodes CAWTPSIGSGET. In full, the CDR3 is CAWTPSIGSGETQYF.

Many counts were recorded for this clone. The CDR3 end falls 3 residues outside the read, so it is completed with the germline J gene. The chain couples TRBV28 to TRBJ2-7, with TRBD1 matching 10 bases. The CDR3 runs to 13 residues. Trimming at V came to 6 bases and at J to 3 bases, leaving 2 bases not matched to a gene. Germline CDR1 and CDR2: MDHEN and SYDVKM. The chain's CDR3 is CASRRTGGYEQYF. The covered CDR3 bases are TGTGCCAGCAGGCGGACAGGGGGCTACGAG.

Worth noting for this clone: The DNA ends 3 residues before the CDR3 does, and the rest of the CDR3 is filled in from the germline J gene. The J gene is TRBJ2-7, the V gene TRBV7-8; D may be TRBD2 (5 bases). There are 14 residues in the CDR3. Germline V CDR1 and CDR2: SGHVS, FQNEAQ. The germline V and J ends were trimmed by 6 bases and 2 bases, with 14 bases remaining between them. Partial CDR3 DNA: TGTGCCAGCAGGGGATCGAGCGGAGCCTACGAG. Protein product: CASRGSSGAYE. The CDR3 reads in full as CASRGSSGAYEQYF.

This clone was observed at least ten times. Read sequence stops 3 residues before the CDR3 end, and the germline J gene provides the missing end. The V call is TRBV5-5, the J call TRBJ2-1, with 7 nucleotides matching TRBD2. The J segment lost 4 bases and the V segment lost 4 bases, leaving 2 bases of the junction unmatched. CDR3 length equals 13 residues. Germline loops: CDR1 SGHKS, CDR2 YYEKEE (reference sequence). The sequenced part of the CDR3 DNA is TGTGCCAGCAGCAGGGGAGGGTACAATGAG. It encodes CASSRGGYNE. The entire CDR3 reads CASSRGGYNEQFF. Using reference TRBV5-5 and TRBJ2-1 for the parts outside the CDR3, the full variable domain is DAGVTQSPTHLIKTRGQQVTLRCSPISGHKSVSWYQQVLGQGPQFIFQYYEKEERGRGNFPDRFSARQFPNYSSELNVNALLLGDSALYLCASSRGGYNEQFFGPGTRLTVL.

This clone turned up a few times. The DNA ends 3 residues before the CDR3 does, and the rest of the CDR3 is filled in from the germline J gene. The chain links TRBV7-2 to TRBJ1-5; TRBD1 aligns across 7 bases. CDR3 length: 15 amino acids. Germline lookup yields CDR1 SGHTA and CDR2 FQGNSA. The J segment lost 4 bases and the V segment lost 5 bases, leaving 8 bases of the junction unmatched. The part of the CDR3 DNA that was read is TGTGCCAGCAGCGGGCCGGGACAGACAAATCAGCCC. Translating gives CASSGPGQTNQP. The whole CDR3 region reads CASSGPGQTNQPQHF. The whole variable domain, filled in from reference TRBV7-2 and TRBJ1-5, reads GAGVSQSPSNKVTEKGKDVELRCDPISGHTALYWYRQSLGQGLEFLIYFQGNSAPDKSGLPSDRFSAERTGGSVSTLTIQRTQQEDSAVYLCASSGPGQTNQPQHFGDGTRLSIL.

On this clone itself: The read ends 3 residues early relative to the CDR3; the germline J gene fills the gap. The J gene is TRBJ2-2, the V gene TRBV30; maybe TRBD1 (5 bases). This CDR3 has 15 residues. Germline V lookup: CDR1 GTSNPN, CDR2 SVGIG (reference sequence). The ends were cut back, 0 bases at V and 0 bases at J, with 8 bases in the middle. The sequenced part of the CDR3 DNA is TGTGCCTGGAGTGTAGGACAACCGAACACCGGGGAG. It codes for CAWSVGQPNTGE. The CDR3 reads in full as CAWSVGQPNTGELFF.

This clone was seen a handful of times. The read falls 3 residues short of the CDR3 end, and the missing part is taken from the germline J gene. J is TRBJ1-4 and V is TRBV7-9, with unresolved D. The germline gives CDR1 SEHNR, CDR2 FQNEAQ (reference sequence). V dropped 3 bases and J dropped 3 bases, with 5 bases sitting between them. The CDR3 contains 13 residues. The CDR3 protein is CASSFGANEKLFF. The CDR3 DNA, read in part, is TGTGCCAGCAGCTTCGGGGCTAATGAAAAA.

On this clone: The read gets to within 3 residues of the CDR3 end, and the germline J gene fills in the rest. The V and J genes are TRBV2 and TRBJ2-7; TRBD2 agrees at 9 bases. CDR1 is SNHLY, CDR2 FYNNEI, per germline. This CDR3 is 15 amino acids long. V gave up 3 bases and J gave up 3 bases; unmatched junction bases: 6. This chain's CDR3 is CASSEVLAGFYEQYF. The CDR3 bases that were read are TGTGCCAGCAGTGAGGTGCTAGCGGGGTTCTACGAG.

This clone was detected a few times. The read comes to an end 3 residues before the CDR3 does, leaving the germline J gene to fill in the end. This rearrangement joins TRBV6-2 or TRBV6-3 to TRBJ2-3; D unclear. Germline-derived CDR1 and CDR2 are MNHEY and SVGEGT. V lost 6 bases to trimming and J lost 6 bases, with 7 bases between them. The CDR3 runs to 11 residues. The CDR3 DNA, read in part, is TGTGCCAGCAGATTAGAGGATACG. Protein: CASRLEDT. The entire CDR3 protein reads CASRLEDTQYF.

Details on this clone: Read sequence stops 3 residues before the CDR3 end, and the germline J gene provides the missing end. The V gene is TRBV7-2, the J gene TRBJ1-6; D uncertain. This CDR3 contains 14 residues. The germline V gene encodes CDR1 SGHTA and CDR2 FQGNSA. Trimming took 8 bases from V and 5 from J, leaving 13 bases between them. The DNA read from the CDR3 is TGTGCCAGCGCCCCCCCGGGGAATAATTCACCC. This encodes CASAPPGNNSP. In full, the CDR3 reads CASAPPGNNSPLHF. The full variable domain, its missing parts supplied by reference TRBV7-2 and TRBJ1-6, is GAGVSQSPSNKVTEKGKDVELRCDPISGHTALYWYRQSLGQGLEFLIYFQGNSAPDKSGLPSDRFSAERTGGSVSTLTIQRTQQEDSAVYLCASAPPGNNSPLHFGNGTRLTVT.

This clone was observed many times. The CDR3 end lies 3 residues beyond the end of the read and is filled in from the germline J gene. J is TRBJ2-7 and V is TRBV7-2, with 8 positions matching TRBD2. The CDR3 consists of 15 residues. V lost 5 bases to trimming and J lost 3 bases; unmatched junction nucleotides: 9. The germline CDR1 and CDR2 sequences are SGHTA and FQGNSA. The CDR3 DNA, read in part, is TGTGCCAGCAGCCTCTCGGGGGGGCAGTTCTACGAG. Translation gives CASSLSGGQFYE. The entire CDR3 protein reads CASSLSGGQFYEQYF.

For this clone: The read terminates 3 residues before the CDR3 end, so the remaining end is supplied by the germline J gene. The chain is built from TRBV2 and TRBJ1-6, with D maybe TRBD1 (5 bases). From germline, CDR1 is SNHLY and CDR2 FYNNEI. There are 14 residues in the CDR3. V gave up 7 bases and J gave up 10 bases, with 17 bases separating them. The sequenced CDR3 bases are TGTGCCAGCATATTGGGGGGGTACGGATCACCC. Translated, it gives CASILGGYGSP. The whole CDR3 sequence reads CASILGGYGSPLHF.

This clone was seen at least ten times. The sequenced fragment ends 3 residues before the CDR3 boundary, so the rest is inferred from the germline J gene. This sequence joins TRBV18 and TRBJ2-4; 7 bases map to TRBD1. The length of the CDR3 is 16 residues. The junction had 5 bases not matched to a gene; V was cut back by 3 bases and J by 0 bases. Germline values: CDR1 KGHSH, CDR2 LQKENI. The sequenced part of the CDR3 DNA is TGTGCCAGCTCACCTACGGGACAGCTAGCCAAAAACATT. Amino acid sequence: CASSPTGQLAKNI. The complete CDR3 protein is CASSPTGQLAKNIQYF.

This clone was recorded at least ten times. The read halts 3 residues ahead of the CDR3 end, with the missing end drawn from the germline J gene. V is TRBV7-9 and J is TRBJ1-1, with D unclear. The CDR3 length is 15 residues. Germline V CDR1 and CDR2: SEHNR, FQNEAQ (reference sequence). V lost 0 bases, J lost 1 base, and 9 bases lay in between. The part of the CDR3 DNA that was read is TGTGCCAGCAGCTTAGCCGTCGGTAAGAACACTGAA. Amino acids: CASSLAVGKNTE. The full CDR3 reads CASSLAVGKNTEAFF.

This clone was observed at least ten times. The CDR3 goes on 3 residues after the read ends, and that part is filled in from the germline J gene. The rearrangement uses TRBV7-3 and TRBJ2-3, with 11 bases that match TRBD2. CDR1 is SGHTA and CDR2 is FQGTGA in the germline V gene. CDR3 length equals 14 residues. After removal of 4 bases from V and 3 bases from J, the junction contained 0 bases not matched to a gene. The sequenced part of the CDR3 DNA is TGTGCCAGCAGCTCTAGCGGGGGGACAGATACG. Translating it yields CASSSSGGTDT. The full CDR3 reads CASSSSGGTDTQYF. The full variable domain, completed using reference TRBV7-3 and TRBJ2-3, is GAGVSQTPSNKVTEKGKYVELRCDPISGHTALYWYRQSLGQGPEFLIYFQGTGAADDSGLPNDRFFAVRPEGSVSTLKIQRTERGDSAVYLCASSSSGGTDTQYFGPGTRLTVL.

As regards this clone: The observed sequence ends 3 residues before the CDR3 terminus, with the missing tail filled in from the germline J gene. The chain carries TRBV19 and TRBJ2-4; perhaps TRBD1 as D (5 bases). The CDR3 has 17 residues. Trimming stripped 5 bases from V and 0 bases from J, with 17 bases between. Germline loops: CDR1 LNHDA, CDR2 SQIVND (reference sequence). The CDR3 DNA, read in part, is TGTGCCAGTAGTTCCACCCCCAGGGCGCTAGCCAAAAACATT. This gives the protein CASSSTPRALAKNI. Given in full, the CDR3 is CASSSTPRALAKNIQYF.

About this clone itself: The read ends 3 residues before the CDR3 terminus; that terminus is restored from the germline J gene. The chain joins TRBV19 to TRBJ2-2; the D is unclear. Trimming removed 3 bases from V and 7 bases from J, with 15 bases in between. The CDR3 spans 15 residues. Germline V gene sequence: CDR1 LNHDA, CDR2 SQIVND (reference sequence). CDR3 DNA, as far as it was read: TGTGCCAGTAGTATTTATTCGATCTACAGCGGGGAG. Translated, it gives CASSIYSIYSGE. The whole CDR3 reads CASSIYSIYSGELFF. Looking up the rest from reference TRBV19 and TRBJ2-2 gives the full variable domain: DGGITQSPKYLFRKEGQNVTLSCEQNLNHDAMYWYRQDPGQGLRLIYYSQIVNDFQKGDIAEGYSVSREKKESFPLTVTSAQKNPTAFYLCASSIYSIYSGELFFGEGSRLTVL.

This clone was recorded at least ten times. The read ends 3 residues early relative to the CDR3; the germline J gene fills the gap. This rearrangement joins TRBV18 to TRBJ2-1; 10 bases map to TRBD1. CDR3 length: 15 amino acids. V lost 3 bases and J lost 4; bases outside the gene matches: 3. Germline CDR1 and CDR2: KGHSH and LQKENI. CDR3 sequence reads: CASSPEGQGYNEQFF. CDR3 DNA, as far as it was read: TGTGCCAGCTCACCTGAGGGACAGGGGTACAATGAG.

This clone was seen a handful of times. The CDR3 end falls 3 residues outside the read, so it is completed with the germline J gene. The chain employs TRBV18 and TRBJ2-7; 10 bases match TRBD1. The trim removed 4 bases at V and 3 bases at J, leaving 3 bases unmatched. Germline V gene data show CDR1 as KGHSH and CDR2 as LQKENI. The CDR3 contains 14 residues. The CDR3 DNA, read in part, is TGTGCCAGCTCACGACAGGGGGCGAACTACGAG. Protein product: CASSRQGANYE. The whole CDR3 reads CASSRQGANYEQYF.

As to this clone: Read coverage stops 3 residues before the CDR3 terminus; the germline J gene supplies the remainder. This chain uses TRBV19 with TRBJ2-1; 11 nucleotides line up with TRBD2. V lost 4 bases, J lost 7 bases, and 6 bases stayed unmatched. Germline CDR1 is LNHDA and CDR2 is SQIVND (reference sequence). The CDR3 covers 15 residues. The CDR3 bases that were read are TGTGCCAGTAGTAAGCTAGCGGGGGGTAGGAATGAG. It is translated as CASSKLAGGRNE. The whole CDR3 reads CASSKLAGGRNEQFF.

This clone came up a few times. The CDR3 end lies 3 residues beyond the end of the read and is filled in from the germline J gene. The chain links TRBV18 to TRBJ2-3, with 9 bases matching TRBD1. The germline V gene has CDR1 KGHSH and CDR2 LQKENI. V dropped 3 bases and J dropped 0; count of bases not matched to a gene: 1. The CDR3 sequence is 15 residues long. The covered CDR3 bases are TGTGCCAGCTCACCCGGACAGGGGAGCACAGATACG. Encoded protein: CASSPGQGSTDT. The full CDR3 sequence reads CASSPGQGSTDTQYF.

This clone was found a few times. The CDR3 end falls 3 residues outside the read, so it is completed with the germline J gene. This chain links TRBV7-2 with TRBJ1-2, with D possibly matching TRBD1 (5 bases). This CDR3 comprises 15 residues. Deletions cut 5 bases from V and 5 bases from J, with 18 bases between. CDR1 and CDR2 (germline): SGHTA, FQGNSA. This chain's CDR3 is CASSPPAGVGYGYTF. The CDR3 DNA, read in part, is TGTGCCAGCAGCCCCCCGGCGGGGGTGGGGTATGGC.

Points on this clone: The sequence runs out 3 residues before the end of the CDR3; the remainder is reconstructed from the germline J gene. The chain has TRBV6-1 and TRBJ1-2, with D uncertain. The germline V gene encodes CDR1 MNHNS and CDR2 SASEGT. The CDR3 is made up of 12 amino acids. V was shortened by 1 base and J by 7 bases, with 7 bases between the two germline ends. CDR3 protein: CASSEDGGGYTF. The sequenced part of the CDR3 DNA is TGTGCCAGCAGTGAAGACGGTGGTGGC.

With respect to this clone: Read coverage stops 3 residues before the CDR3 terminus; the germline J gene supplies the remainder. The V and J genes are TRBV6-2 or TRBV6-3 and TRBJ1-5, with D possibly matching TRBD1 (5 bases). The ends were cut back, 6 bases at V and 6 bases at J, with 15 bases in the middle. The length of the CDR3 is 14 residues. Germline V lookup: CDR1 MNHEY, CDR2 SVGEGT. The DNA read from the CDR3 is TGTGCCAGCAGGCTAACAGGCTTGGCTCAGCCC. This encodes CASRLTGLAQP. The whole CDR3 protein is CASRLTGLAQPQHF.

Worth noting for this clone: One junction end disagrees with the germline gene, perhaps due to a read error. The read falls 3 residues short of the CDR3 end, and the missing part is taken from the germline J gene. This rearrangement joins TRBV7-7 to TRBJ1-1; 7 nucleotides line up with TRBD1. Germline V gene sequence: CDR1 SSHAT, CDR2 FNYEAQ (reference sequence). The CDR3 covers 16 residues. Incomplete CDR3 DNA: TGTGCTAGCAGCTTGGCTTCCGGGACAGTGAATACTGAA. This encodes CASSLASGTVNTE. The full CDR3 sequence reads CASSLASGTVNTEAFF.

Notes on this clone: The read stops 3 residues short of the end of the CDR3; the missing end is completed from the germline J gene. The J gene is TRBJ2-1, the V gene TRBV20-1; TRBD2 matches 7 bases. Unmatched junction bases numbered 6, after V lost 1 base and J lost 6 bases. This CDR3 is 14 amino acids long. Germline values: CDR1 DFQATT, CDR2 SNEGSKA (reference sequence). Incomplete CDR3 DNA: TGCAGTGCTAGAGTTGCGGGGGAGGGCAATGAG. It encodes CSARVAGEGNE. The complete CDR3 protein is CSARVAGEGNEQFF.

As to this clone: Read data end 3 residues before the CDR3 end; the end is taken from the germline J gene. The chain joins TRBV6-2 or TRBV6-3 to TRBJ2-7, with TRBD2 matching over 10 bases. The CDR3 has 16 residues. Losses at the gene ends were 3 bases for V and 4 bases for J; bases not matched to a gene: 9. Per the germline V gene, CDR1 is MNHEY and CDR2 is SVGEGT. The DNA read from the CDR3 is TGTGCCAGCAGTTATATGCTAGCGGGGGCGTATTACGAG. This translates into CASSYMLAGAYYE. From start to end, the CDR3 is CASSYMLAGAYYEQYF.

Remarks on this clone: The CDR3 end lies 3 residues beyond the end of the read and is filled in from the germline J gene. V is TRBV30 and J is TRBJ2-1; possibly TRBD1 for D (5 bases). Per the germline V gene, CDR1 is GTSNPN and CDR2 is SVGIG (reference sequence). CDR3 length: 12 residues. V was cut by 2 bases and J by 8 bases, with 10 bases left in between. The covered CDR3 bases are TGTGCCTGGAGTAACCAGGGTGATGAG. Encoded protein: CAWSNQGDE. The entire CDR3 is CAWSNQGDEQFF.

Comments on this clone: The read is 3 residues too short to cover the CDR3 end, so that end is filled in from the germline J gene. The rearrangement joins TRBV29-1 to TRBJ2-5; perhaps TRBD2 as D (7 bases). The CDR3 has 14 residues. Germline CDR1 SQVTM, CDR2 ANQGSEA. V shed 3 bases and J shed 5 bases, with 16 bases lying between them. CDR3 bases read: TGCAGCGTTGATGGCGGGGGCAGGGGCGAGACC. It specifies CSVDGGGRGET. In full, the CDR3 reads CSVDGGGRGETQYF.